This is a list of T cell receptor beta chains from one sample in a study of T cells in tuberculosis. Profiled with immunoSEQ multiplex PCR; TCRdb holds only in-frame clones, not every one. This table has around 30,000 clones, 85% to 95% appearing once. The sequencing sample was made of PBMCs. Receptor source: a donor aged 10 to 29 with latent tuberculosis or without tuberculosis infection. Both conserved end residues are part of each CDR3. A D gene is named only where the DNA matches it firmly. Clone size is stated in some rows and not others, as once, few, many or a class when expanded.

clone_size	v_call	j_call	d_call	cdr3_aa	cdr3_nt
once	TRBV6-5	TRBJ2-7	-	CASSPRAVPYEQYF	TGTGCCAGCAGCCCGAGGGCGGTACCCTACGAGCAGTACTTC
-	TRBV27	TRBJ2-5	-	CASSSRLVSETQYF	TGTGCCAGCAGTTCTCGACTAGTATCGGAGACCCAGTACTTC
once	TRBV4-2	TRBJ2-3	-	CASSQQPGLATDTQYF	TGTGCCAGCAGCCAACAGCCGGGACTTGCCACAGATACGCAGTATTTT
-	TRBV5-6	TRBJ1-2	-	CASSPRSYGYTF	TGTGCCAGCAGCCCGAGGAGCTATGGCTACACCTTC
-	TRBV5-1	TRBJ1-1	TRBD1	CASSRGDSLNEAFF	TGCGCCAGCAGCAGAGGGGACAGCCTCAATGAAGCTTTCTTT
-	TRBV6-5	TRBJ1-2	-	CASSYSSGGYGYTF	TGTGCCAGCAGTTACAGTTCGGGAGGGTATGGCTACACCTTC
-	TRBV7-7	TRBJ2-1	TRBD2	CASSLGGLAGGTHNEQFF	TGTGCCAGCAGCTTAGGTGGACTAGCGGGGGGCACTCACAATGAGCAGTTCTTC
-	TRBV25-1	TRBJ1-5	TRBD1	CASRGTASNQPQHF	TGTGCCAGCAGAGGGACAGCTAGCAATCAGCCCCAGCATTTT
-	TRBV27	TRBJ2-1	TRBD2	CASSSGLAGAHEQFF	TGTGCCAGCAGTTCCGGACTAGCGGGGGCGCATGAGCAGTTCTTC
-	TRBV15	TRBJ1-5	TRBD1	CATSTLDRGLAQPQHF	TGTGCCACCAGCACGTTGGACAGGGGGCTGGCTCAGCCCCAGCATTTT
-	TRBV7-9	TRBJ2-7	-	CASSLSGKPYEQYF	TGTGCCAGCAGCTTATCAGGGAAGCCCTACGAGCAGTACTTC
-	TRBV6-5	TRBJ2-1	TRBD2	CASSSGVEQFF	TGTGCCAGCAGTAGCGGGGTGGAGCAGTTCTTC
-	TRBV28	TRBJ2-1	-	CASSSQGRASQFF	TGTGCCAGCAGTTCACAGGGACGGGCCTCGCAGTTCTTC
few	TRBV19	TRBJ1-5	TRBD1	CASIGQGNQPQHF	TGTGCCAGTATCGGACAGGGGAATCAGCCCCAGCATTTT
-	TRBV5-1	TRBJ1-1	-	CASASPGQNTEAFF	TGCGCCAGCGCCTCCCCGGGACAAAACACTGAAGCTTTCTTT
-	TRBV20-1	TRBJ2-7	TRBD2	CRSGLGPF	TGCAGATCAGGACTAGGTCCCTTC
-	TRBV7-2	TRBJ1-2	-	CASSLYKTENYGYTF	TGTGCCAGCAGCCTTTACAAGACAGAGAACTATGGCTACACCTTC
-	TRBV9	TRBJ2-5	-	CASSVRTGTRYQETQYF	TGTGCCAGCAGCGTTCGGACCGGGACTCGCTACCAGGAGACCCAGTACTTC
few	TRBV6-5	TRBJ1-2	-	CASKGVVGGYTF	TGTGCCAGCAAAGGGGTAGTAGGTGGCTACACCTTC
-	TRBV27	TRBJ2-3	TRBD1	CASSFGQGVTDTQYF	TGTGCCAGCAGTTTCGGACAGGGGGTCACAGATACGCAGTATTTT
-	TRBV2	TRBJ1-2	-	CAITGLRYGYTF	TGTGCCATCACAGGGCTCCGGTATGGCTACACCTTC
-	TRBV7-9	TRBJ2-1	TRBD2	CASSAPRKGLAGAREQFF	TGTGCCAGCAGCGCACCACGGAAAGGACTAGCGGGAGCAAGGGAGCAGTTCTTC
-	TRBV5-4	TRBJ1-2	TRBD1	CASSEDREAGYTF	TGTGCCAGCAGCGAGGACAGGGAGGCTGGCTACACCTTC
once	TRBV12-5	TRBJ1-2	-	CASGPAGRGHNYGYTF	TGTGCTAGTGGCCCCGCCGGGAGGGGACATAACTATGGCTACACCTTC
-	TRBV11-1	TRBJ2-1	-	CASSPLPWGNNEQFF	TGTGCCAGCAGCCCCCTTCCATGGGGCAACAATGAGCAGTTCTTC
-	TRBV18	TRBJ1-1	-	CASSPLQETNTEAFF	TGTGCCAGCTCACCGCTACAGGAGACAAACACTGAAGCTTTCTTT
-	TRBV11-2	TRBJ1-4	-	CASSSPGVGWGEKLFF	TGTGCCAGCAGTTCCCCGGGAGTGGGGTGGGGAGAAAAACTGTTTTTT
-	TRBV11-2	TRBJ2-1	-	CASSLESRPGNEQFF	TGTGCCAGCAGCTTAGAATCGCGGCCGGGGAATGAGCAGTTCTTC
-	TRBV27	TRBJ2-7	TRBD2	CASSTYSGGHSYEQYF	TGTGCCAGCAGTACTTATAGCGGGGGCCACTCCTACGAGCAGTACTTC
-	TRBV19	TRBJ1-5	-	CASSEGWQPQHF	TGTGCCAGTAGCGAGGGTTGGCAGCCCCAGCATTTT
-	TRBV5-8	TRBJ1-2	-	CASSFRRPREKYGYTF	TGTGCCAGCAGCTTCCGAAGACCCCGGGAAAAGTATGGCTACACCTTC
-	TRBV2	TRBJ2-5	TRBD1	CASSERAGGEETQYF	TGTGCCAGCAGTGAAAGGGCAGGGGGCGAAGAGACCCAGTACTTC
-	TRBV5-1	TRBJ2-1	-	CASSLWAGDNEQFF	TGCGCCAGCAGCTTGTGGGCAGGGGACAATGAGCAGTTCTTC
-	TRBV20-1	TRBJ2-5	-	CSAKRQETQYF	TGCAGTGCTAAACGGCAAGAGACCCAGTACTTC
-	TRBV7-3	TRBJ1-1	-	CASSFFMNTEAFF	TGTGCCAGCAGCTTTTTTATGAACACTGAAGCTTTCTTT
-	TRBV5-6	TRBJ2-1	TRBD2	CASWGGLGEQFF	TGTGCCAGCTGGGGAGGGTTGGGTGAGCAGTTCTTC
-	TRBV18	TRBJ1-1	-	CASSPQGPLNTEAFF	TGTGCCAGCTCACCACAGGGGCCCTTGAACACTGAAGCTTTCTTT
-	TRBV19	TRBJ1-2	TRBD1	CASTTSAGGTGSYGYTF	TGTGCCAGTACCACTTCTGCCGGTGGGACAGGGTCCTATGGCTACACCTTC
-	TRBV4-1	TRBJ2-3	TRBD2	CASSQNWRLAGLFGTDTQYF	TGCGCCAGCAGCCAAAATTGGCGACTAGCGGGACTATTCGGCACAGATACGCAGTATTTT
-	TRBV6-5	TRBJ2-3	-	CASSFLASTDTQYF	TGTGCCAGCAGTTTCCTGGCTAGCACAGATACGCAGTATTTT
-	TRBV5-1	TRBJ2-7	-	CASSPTMGASYEQYF	TGCGCCAGCAGCCCAACCATGGGGGCTTCCTACGAGCAGTACTTC
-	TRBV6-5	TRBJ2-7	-	CASSHFSSYEQYF	TGTGCCAGCAGCCACTTCTCTAGCTACGAGCAGTACTTC
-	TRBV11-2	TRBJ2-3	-	CASSSKAQGTDTQYF	TGTGCCAGCAGCTCCAAGGCCCAGGGAACAGATACGCAGTATTTT
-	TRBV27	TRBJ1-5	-	CASSFNGGPQHF	TGTGCCAGCAGTTTTAACGGGGGGCCCCAGCATTTT
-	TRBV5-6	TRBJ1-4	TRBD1	CASSLQGARSGEKLFF	TGTGCCAGCAGCTTGCAGGGGGCGCGATCGGGAGAAAAACTGTTTTTT
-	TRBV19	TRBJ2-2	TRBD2	CASSIWRGSRAGELFF	TGTGCCAGTAGTATTTGGCGCGGGAGTAGGGCCGGGGAGCTGTTTTTT
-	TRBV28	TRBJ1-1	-	CASSSHRVNTEAFF	TGTGCCAGCAGTTCACACAGGGTAAACACTGAAGCTTTCTTT
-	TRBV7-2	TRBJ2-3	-	CASSPDYLSTDTQYF	TGTGCCAGCAGCCCGGACTACCTAAGCACAGATACGCAGTATTTT
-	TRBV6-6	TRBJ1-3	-	CASSYPGGNTIYF	TGTGCCAGCAGTTACCCAGGGGGAAACACCATATATTTT
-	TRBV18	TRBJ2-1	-	CASSLSTEYNEQFF	TGTGCCAGCTCACTTTCGACAGAATACAATGAGCAGTTCTTC
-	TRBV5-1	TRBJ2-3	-	CASSANTADTQYF	TGCGCCAGCAGCGCGAATACAGCAGATACGCAGTATTTT
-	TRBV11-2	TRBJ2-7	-	CASSLPGSIAYEQYF	TGTGCCAGCAGCCTCCCGGGTAGTATTGCCTACGAGCAGTACTTC
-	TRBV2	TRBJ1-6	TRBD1	CASSEGWQGASSPLHF	TGTGCCAGCAGTGAAGGGTGGCAGGGGGCGAGTTCACCCCTCCACTTT
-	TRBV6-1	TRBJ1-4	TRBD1	CASRPYGQVEEKLFF	TGTGCCAGCAGGCCCTATGGACAGGTCGAAGAAAAACTGTTTTTT